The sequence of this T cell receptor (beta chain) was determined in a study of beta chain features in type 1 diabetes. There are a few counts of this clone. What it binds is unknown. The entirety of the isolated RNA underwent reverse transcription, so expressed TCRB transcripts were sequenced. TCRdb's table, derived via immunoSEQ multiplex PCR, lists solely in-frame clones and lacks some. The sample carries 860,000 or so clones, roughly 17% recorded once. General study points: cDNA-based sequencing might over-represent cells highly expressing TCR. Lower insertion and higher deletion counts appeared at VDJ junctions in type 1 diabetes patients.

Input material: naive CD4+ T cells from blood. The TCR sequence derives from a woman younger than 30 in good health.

The CDR3 DNA reads as TGTGCCAGCCTCCGGGGAGTGAGTAGCGAAAAACTGTTTTTT. This translates into CASLRGVSSEKLFF. The chain joins TRBV19 to TRBJ1-4; D unresolved. The CDR3 covers 14 residues. V was clipped by 9 bases and J by 8 bases, with 19 bases between them. Germline loops: CDR1 LNHDA, CDR2 SQIVND (reference sequence).